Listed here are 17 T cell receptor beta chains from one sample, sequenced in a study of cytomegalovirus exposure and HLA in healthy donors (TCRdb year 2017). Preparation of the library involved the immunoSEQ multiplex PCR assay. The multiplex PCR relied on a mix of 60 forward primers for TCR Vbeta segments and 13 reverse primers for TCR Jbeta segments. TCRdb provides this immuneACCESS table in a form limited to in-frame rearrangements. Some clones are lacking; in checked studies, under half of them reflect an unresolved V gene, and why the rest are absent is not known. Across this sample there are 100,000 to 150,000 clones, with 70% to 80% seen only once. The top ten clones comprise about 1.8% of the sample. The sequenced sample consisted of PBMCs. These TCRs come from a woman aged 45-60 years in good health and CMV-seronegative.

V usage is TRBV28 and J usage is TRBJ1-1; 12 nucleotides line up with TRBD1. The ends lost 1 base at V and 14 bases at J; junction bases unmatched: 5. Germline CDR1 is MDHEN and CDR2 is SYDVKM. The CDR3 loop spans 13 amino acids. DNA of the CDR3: TGTGCCAGCAGTTTATTGGGGACAGGGGGCATCTTCTTT. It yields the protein CASSLLGTGGIFF.

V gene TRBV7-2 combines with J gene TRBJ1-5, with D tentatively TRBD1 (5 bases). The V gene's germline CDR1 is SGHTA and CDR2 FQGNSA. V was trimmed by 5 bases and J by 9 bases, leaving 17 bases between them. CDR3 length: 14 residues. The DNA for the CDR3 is TGTGCCAGCAGCCTACGGGACTCGGCGCGGCCCCAGCATTTT. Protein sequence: CASSLRDSARPQHF.

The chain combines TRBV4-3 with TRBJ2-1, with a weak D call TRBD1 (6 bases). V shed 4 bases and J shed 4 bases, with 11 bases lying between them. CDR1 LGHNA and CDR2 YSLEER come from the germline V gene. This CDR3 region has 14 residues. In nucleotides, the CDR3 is TGCGCCAGCAGCCCAGGGGATAGGTACAATGAGCAGTTCTTC. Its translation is CASSPGDRYNEQFF.

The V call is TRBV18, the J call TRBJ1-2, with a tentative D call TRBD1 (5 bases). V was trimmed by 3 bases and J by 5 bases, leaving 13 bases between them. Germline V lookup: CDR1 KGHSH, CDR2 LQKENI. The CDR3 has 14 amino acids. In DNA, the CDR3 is TGTGCCAGCTCACCGGCCAGGGAGGGTTATGGCTACACCTTC. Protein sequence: CASSPAREGYGYTF.

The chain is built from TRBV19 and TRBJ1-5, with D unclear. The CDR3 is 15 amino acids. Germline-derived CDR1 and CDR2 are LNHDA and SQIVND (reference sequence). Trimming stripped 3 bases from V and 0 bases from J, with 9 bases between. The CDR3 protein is CASSIDSISNQPQHF. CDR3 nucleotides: TGTGCCAGTAGTATCGACTCTATTAGCAATCAGCCCCAGCATTTT.

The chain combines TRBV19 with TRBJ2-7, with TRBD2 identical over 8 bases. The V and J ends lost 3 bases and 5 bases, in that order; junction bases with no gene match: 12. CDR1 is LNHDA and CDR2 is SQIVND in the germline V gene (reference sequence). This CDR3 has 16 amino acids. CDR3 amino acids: CASSIAGGALGHEQYF. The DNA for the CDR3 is TGTGCCAGTAGTATCGCCGGGGGGGCACTCGGCCACGAGCAGTACTTC. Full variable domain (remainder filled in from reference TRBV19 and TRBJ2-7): DGGITQSPKYLFRKEGQNVTLSCEQNLNHDAMYWYRQDPGQGLRLIYYSQIVNDFQKGDIAEGYSVSREKKESFPLTVTSAQKNPTAFYLCASSIAGGALGHEQYFGPGTRLTVT.

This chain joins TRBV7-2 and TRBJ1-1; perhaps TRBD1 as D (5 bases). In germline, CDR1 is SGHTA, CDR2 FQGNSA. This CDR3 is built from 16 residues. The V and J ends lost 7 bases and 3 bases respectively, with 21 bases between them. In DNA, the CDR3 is TGTGCCAGCACCTCGGACATGTTAAATCCATACACTGAAGCTTTCTTT. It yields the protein CASTSDMLNPYTEAFF.

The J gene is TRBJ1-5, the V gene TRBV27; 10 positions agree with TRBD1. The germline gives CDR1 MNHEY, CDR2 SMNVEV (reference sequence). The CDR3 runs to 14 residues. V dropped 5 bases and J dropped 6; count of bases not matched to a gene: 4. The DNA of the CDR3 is TGTGCCAGCAGTCCCGGGACAGGGGTTCAGCCCCAGCATTTT. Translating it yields CASSPGTGVQPQHF.

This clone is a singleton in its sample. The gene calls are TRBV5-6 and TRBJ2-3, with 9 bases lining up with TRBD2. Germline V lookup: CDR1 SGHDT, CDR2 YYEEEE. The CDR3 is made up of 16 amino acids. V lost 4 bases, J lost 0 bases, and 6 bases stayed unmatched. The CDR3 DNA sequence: TGTGCCAGCAGCCTTCTAGCGGGACCCAGCACAGATACGCAGTATTTT. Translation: CASSLLAGPSTDTQYF. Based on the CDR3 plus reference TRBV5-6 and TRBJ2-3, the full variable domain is DAGVTQSPTHLIKTRGQQVTLRCSPKSGHDTVSWYQQALGQGPQFIFQYYEEEERQRGNFPDRFSGHQFPNYSSELNVNALLLGDSALYLCASSLLAGPSTDTQYFGPGTRLTVL.

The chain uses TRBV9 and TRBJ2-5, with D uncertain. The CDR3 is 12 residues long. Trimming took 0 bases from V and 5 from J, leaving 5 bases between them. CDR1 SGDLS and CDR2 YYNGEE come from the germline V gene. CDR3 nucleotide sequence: TGTGCCAGCAGCGTAGATGAGGAGACCCAGTACTTC. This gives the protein CASSVDEETQYF.

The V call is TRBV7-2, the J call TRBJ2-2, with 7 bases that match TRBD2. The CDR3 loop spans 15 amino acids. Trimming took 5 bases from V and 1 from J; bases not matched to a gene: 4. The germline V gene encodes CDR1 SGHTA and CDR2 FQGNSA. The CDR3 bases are TGTGCCAGCAGCAGAGCGGGGTTGAACACCGGGGAGCTGTTTTTT. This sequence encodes CASSRAGLNTGELFF.

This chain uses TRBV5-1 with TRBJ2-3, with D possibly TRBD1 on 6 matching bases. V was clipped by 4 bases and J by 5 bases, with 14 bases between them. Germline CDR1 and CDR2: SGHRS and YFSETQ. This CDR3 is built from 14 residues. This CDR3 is CASSGQGRVDTQYF. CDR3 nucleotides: TGCGCCAGCAGCGGCCAGGGGCGGGTAGATACGCAGTATTTT.

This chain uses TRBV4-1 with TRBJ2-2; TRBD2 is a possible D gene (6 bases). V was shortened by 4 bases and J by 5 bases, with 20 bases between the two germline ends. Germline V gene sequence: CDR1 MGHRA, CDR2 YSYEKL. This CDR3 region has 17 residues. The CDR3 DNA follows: TGCGCCAGCAGCCTCAGACCCATCGGGAGTGGGACCGGGGAGCTGTTTTTT. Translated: CASSLRPIGSGTGELFF.

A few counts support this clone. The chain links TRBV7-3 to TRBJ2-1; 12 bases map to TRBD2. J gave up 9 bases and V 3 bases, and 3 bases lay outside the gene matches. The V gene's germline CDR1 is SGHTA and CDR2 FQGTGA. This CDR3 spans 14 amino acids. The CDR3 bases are TGTGCCAGCAGCTTGACTAGCGGGAGATCTGAGCAGTTCTTC. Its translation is CASSLTSGRSEQFF.

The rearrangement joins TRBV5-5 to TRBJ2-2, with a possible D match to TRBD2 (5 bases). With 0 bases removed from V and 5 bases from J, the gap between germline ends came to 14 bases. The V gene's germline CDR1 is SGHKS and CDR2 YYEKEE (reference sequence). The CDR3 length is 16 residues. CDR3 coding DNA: TGTGCCAGCAGCTTGGAGCTAGCTGTCTATACCGGGGAGCTGTTTTTT. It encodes CASSLELAVYTGELFF.

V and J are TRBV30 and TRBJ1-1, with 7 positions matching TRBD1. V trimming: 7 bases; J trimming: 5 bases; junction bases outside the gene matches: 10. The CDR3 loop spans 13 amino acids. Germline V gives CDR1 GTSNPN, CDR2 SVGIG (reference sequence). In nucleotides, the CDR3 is TGTGCCTCGACAGGGCAGATTAAGACTGAAGCTTTCTTT. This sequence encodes CASTGQIKTEAFF.

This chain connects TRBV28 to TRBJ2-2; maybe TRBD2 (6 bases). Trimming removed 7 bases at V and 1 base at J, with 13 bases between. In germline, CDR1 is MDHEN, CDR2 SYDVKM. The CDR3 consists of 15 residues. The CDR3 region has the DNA TGTGCCAGCATTATCGGGGGAGTGAACACCGGGGAGCTGTTTTTT. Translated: CASIIGGVNTGELFF.